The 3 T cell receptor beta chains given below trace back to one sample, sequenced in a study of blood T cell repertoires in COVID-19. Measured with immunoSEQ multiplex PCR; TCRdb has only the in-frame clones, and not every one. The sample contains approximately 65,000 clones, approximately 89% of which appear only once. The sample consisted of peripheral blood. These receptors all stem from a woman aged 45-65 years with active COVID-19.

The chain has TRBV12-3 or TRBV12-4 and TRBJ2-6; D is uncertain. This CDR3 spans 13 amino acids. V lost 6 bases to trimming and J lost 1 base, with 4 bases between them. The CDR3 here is CASSPSGANVLTF. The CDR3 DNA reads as TGTGCCAGCAGCCCATCTGGGGCCAACGTCCTGACTTTC.

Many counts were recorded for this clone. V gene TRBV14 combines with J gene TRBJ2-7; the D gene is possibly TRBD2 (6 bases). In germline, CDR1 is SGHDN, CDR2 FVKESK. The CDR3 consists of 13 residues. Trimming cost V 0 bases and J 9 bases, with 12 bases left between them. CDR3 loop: CASSQDQAGAQYF. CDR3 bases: TGTGCCAGCAGCCAAGATCAAGCGGGTGCGCAGTACTTC.

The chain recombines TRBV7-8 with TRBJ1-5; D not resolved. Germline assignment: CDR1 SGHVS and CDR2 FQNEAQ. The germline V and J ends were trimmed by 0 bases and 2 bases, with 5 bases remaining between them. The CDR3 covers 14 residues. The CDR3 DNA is TGTGCCAGCAGCTTAGCCCAGGGCAATCAGCCCCAGCATTTT. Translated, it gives CASSLAQGNQPQHF.